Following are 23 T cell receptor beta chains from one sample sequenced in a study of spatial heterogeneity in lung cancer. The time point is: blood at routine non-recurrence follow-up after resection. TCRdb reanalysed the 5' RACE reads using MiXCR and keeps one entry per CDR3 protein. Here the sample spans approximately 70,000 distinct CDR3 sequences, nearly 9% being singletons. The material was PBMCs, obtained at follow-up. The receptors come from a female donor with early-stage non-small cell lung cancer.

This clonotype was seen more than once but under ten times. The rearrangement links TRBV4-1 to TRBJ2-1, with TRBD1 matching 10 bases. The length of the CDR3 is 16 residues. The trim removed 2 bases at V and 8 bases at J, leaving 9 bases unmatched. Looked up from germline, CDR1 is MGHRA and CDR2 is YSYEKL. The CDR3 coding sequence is TGCGCCAGCAGCCAATTTGGGAGACAGGGGGCGGATGAGCAGTTCTTC. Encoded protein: CASSQFGRQGADEQFF.

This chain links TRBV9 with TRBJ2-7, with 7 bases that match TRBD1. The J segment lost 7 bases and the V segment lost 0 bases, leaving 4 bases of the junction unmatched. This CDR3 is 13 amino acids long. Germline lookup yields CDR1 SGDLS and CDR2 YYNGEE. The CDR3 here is CASSVDGQEEQYF. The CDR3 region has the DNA TGTGCCAGCAGCGTAGACGGACAGGAGGAGCAGTACTTC.

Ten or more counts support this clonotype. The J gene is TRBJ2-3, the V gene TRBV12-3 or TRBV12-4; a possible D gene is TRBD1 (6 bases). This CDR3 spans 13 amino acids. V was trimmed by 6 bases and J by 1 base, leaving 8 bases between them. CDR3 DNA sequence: TGTGCCAGCAGGGGGGCTGGCACAGATACGCAGTATTTT. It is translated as CASRGAGTDTQYF.

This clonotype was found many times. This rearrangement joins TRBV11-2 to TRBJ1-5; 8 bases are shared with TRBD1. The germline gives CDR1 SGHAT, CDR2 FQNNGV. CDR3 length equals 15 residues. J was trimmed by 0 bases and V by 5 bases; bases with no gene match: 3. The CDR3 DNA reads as TGTGCCAGCAGCATACAGGGGGGTAGCAATCAGCCCCAGCATTTT. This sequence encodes CASSIQGGSNQPQHF.

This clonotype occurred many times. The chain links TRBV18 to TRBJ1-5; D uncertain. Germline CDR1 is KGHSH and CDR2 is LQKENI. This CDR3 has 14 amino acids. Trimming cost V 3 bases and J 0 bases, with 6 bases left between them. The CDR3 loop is CASSPPDSNQPQHF. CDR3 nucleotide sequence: TGTGCCAGCTCACCGCCTGATAGCAATCAGCCCCAGCATTTT.

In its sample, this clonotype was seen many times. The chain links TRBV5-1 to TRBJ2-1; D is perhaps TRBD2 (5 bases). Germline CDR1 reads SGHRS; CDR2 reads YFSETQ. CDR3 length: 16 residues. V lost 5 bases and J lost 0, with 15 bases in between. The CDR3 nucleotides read TGCGCCAGCAGACTGACGACGGGAAGCTCCTACAATGAGCAGTTCTTC. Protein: CASRLTTGSSYNEQFF.

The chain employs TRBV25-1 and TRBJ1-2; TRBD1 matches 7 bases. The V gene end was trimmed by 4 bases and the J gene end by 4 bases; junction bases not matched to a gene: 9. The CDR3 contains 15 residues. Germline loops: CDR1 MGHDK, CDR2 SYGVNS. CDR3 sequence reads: CASSGTRDRPYGYTF. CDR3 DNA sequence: TGTGCCAGCAGTGGAACCCGGGACAGACCCTATGGCTACACCTTC.

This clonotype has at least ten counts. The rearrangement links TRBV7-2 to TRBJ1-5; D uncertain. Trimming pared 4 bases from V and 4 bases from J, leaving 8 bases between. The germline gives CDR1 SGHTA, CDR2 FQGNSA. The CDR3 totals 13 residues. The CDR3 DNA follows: TGTGCCAGCAGCTGGGGATTAAATCAGCCCCAGCATTTT. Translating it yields CASSWGLNQPQHF.

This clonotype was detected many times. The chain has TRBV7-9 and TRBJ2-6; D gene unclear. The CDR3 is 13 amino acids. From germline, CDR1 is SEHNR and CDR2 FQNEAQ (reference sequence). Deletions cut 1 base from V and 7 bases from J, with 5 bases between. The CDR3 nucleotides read TGTGCCAGCAGCTTAGGGTCAGCCAACGTCCTGACTTTC. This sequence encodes CASSLGSANVLTF.

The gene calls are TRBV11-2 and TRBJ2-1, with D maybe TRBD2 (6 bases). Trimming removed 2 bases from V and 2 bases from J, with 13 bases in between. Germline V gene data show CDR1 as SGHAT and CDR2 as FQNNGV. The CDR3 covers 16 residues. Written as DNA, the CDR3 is TGTGCCAGCAGCTTACAAGGCGGGGTACCCTACAATGAGCAGTTCTTC. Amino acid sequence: CASSLQGGVPYNEQFF.

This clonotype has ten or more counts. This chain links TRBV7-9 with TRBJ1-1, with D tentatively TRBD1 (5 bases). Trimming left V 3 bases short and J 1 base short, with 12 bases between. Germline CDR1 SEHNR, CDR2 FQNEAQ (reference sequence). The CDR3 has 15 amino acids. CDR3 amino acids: CASSLTALPNTEAFF. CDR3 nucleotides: TGTGCCAGCAGCTTGACAGCATTACCGAACACTGAAGCTTTCTTT.

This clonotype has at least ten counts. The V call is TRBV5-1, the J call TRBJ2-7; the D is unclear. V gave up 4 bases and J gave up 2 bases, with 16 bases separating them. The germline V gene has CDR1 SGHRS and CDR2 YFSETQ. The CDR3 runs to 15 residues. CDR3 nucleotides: TGCGCCAGCAGCGGAGTGGGAAGTGAAACCTACGAGCAGTACTTC. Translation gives CASSGVGSETYEQYF. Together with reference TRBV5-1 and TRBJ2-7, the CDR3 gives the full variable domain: KAGVTQTPRYLIKTRGQQVTLSCSPISGHRSVSWYQQTPGQGLQFLFEYFSETQRNKGNFPGRFSGRQFSNSRSEMNVSTLELGDSALYLCASSGVGSETYEQYFGPGTRLTVT.

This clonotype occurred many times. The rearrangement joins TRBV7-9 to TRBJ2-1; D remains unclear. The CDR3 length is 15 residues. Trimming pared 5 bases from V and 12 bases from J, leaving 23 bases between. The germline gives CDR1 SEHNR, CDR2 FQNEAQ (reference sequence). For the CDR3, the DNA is TGTGCCAGCAGCGCAATAACCTCCCTCTACCTGGGGCAGTTCTTC. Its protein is CASSAITSLYLGQFF.

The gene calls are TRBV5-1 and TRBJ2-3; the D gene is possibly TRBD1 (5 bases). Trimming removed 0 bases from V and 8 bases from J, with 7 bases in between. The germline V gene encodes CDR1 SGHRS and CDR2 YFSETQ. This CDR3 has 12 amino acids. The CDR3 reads CASSLDRGTQYF. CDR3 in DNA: TGCGCCAGCAGCTTGGATAGGGGTACGCAGTATTTT.

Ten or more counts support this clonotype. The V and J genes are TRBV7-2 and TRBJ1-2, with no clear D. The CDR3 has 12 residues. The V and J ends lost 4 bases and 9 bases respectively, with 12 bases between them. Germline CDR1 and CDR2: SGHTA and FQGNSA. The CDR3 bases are TGTGCCAGCAGCTCGGCAGGAAGGAGCTACACCTTC. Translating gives CASSSAGRSYTF.

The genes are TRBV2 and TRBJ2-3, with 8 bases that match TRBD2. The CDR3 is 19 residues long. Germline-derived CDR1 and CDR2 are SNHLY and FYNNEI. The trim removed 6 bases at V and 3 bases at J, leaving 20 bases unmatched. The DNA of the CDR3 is TGTGCCAGCAGCGCTAGCCCGAGGGGAGCGGGAGTTAGAACAGATACGCAGTATTTT. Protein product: CASSASPRGAGVRTDTQYF.

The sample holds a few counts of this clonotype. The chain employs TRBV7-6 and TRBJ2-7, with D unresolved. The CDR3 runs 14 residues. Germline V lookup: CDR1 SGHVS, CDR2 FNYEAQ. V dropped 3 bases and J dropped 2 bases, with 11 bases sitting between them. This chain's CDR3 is CASSFSYGAYEQYF. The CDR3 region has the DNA TGTGCCAGCAGCTTCAGTTACGGAGCCTACGAGCAGTACTTC.

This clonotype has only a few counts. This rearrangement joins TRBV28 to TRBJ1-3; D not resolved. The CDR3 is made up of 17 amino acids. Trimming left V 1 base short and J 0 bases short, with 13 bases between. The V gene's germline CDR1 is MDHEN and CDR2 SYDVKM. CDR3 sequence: CASSLFYSSPSGNTIYF. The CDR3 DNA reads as TGTGCCAGCAGTTTATTCTACTCATCACCCTCTGGAAACACCATATATTTT.

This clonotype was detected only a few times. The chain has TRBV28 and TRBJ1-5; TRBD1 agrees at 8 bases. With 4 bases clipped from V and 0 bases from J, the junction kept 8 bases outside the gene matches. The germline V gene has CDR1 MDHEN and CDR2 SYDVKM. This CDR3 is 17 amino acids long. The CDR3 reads CASSSGQAPYSNQPQHF. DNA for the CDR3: TGTGCCAGCAGTTCGGGACAGGCTCCATATAGCAATCAGCCCCAGCATTTT.

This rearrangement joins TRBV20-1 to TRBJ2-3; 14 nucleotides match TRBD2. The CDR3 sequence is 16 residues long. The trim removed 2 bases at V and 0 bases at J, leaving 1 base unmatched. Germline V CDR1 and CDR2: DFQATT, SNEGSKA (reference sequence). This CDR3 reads CSARRLAGGSTDTQYF. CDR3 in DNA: TGCAGTGCTAGAAGACTAGCGGGAGGGAGCACAGATACGCAGTATTTT.

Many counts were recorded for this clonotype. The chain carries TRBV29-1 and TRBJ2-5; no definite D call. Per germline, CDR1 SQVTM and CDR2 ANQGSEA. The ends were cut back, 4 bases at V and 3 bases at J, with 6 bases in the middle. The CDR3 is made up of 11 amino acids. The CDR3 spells CSVVWEETQYF. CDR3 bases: TGCAGCGTTGTCTGGGAAGAGACCCAGTACTTC.

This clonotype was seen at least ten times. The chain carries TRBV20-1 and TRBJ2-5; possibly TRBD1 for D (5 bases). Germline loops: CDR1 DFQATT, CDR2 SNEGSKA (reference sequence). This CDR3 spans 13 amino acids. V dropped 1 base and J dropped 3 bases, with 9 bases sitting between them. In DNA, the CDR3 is TGCAGTGCTAGAGTGGCAGGGAAAGAGACCCAGTACTTC. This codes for CSARVAGKETQYF.

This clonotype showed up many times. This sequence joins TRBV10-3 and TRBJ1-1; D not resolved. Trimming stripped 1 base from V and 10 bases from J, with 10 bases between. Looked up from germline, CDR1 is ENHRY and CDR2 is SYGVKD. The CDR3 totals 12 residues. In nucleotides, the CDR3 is TGTGCCATCAGTGAGTTGGAGGGAAGAGCTTTCTTT. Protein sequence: CAISELEGRAFF.